Listed below are T cell receptor beta chains from one sample, sequenced in a study of Ad26.COV2.S vaccination and SARS-CoV-2 variants. Clones were read by immunoSEQ multiplex PCR, and TCRdb kept only the in-frame ones, dropping some. The table has some 390,000 clones, 80% to 90% seen once; the top ten hold around 3.4%. The sequences come from peripheral blood, collected in a trial of Ad26.COV2.S vaccine versus placebo. These receptors were taken from a person aged 18 to 59 who received the Ad26.COV2.S COVID-19 vaccine or a placebo. Each CDR3 is given with its conserved first and last residue. Each record gives: clone size, V gene, D gene, J gene, CDR3 protein, CDR3 DNA. D genes are given only for firm matches. Clone size, where shown, is once, few, many, or a class for clones that have expanded.

>.|TRBV24-1|.|TRBJ1-5
CATNTGYNQPQHF
TGTGCCACCAACACAGGATACAATCAGCCCCAGCATTTT
>few|TRBV5-1|.|TRBJ1-1
CASSFGIFTDSTEAFF
TGCGCCAGCAGCTTCGGGATCTTTACGGATTCCACTGAAGCTTTCTTT
>few|TRBV20-1|.|TRBJ1-2
CSASEARGYTF
TGCAGTGCTAGTGAAGCCCGGGGCTACACCTTC
>.|TRBV5-1|TRBD2|TRBJ2-3
CASSTSKLAGWTDTQYF
TGCGCCAGCAGCACTTCGAAACTAGCGGGGTGGACAGATACGCAGTATTTT
>.|TRBV7-9|.|TRBJ1-6
CASRRRESNSPLHF
TGTGCCAGCAGAAGGAGGGAGTCTAATTCACCCCTCCACTTT
>.|TRBV7-7|.|TRBJ2-1
CASSLSTFSSYNEQFF
TGTGCCAGCAGCCTCTCGACATTTAGCTCCTACAATGAGCAGTTCTTC
>.|TRBV5-8|.|TRBJ1-5
CASSDEQGYQPQHF
TGTGCCAGCAGCGACGAACAGGGATATCAGCCCCAGCATTTT
>few|TRBV28|.|TRBJ1-2
CASSPTAGGTNYGYTF
TGTGCCAGCAGTCCCACGGCGGGCGGAACCAACTATGGCTACACCTTC
>.|TRBV6-4|TRBD1|TRBJ2-1
CASSDSPYDRESYNEQFF
TGTGCCAGCAGTGACTCACCTTATGACAGGGAGTCCTACAATGAGCAGTTCTTC
>.|TRBV5-1|.|TRBJ2-3
CASSIPEGNTQYF
TGCGCCAGCAGCATACCCGAGGGGAATACGCAGTATTTT
>.|TRBV4-3|TRBD1|TRBJ1-1
CASSQVRDRGQEAFF
TGCGCCAGCAGCCAGGTCCGGGACAGGGGGCAGGAAGCTTTCTTT
>medium-sized|TRBV6-4|TRBD2|TRBJ2-1
CASSDSGTSLLFF
TGTGCCAGCAGTGACTCGGGGACTAGTTTGCTGTTCTTC
>.|TRBV10-2|.|TRBJ1-1
CASSLFDVNTEAFF
TGCGCCAGCAGCCTATTTGACGTGAACACTGAAGCTTTCTTT
>.|TRBV11-2|.|TRBJ2-3
CASSPFWQSTDTQYF
TGTGCCAGCAGCCCCTTTTGGCAAAGCACAGATACGCAGTATTTT
>.|TRBV11-2|.|TRBJ1-1
CASSLDPGAEAFF
TGTGCCAGCAGCTTAGATCCGGGGGCTGAAGCTTTCTTT
>.|TRBV9|.|TRBJ2-7
CASSVASTSPAETYEQYF
TGTGCCAGCAGCGTAGCATCAACCTCACCAGCGGAGACCTACGAGCAGTACTTC
>.|TRBV29-1|.|TRBJ1-6
CSVRASYNSPLHF
TGCAGCGTTAGGGCTTCCTATAATTCACCCCTCCACTTT
>.|TRBV7-2|.|TRBJ1-6
CASSPQLGFVSPLHF
TGTGCCAGCAGCCCTCAATTGGGTTTCGTTTCACCCCTCCACTTT
>.|TRBV19|.|TRBJ2-7
CASSPPGAASEEQYF
TGTGCCAGTAGTCCCCCGGGCGCCGCGAGCGAAGAGCAGTACTTC
>.|TRBV6-1|.|TRBJ1-5
CASSDPNQPQHF
TGTGCCAGCAGTGACCCCAACCAGCCCCAGCATTTT
>.|TRBV19|TRBD1|TRBJ2-4
CASSPGQAEPKNIQYF
TGTGCCAGTAGTCCGGGACAGGCCGAACCCAAAAACATTCAGTACTTC
>.|TRBV7-2|.|TRBJ2-2
CASSSSTGELFF
TGTGCCAGCAGCTCTTCCACCGGGGAGCTGTTTTTT
>.|TRBV6-5|TRBD1|TRBJ1-2
CASSYSGTGGFGYTF
TGTGCCAGCAGTTACTCCGGGACAGGGGGCTTCGGCTACACCTTC
>.|TRBV13|.|TRBJ1-1
CASSTYRVGGAFF
TGTGCCAGCAGCACCTACAGGGTCGGAGGAGCTTTCTTT
>.|TRBV9|TRBD1|TRBJ1-1
CASSARQGLSTEAFF
TGTGCCAGCAGCGCTCGACAGGGGTTGAGCACTGAAGCTTTCTTT
>.|TRBV6-2/TRBV6-3|.|TRBJ2-3
CASSYRTTETYF
TGTGCCAGCAGTTATAGGACTACCGAGACGTATTTT
>once|TRBV29-1|TRBD1|TRBJ2-3
CSVEKGQTTDTQYF
TGCAGCGTTGAGAAGGGACAGACCACAGATACGCAGTATTTT
>once|TRBV12-3/TRBV12-4|.|TRBJ1-4
CASSSGEKLFF
TGTGCCAGCAGTTCGGGTGAAAAACTGTTTTTT
>.|TRBV5-5|.|TRBJ1-3
CASSLGYSSSSGNTIYF
TGTGCCAGCAGCTTGGGGTACAGTTCAAGCTCTGGAAACACCATATATTTT
>.|TRBV19|TRBD1|TRBJ2-7
CASSTTGAGKDEQYF
TGTGCCAGTAGTACGACAGGGGCCGGGAAGGACGAGCAGTACTTC
>.|TRBV6-2/TRBV6-3|.|TRBJ1-1
CASSYPKHIMNTEAFF
TGTGCCAGCAGTTACCCCAAACATATCATGAACACTGAAGCTTTCTTT
>few|TRBV27|.|TRBJ1-6
CASSLAQGPSYNSPLHF
TGTGCCAGCAGTTTGGCACAGGGCCCAAGCTATAATTCACCCCTCCACTTT
>.|TRBV4-1|.|TRBJ2-5
CASSRTEQETQYF
TGCGCCAGCAGCCGGACAGAACAAGAGACCCAGTACTTC
>.|TRBV12-5|.|TRBJ2-2
CASGFFGGPGELFF
TGTGCTAGTGGTTTTTTCGGGGGGCCCGGGGAGCTGTTTTTT
>.|TRBV5-1|.|TRBJ1-5
CASSLGAKGTGEPQHF
TGCGCCAGCAGCTTGGGGGCGAAGGGGACTGGTGAGCCCCAGCATTTT
>.|TRBV5-1|.|TRBJ1-4
CASSPGGDAVNEKLFF
TGCGCCAGCAGCCCTGGGGGAGACGCCGTTAATGAAAAACTGTTTTTT